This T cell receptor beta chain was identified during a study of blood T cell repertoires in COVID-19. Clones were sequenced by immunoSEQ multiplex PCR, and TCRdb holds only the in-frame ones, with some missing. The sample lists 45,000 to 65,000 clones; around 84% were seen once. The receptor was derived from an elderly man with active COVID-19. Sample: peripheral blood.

CDR3 sequence (DNA): TGTGCCAGCAGTTACGATCCTGCCAGCTCCTACGAGCAGTACTTC. Residues: CASSYDPASSYEQYF. The chain carries TRBV6-2 or TRBV6-3 and TRBJ2-7; D is undetermined. Trimming removed 2 bases from V and 0 bases from J, with 11 bases in between. This CDR3 has 15 amino acids. The germline V gene encodes CDR1 MNHEY and CDR2 SVGEGT.